This T cell receptor (beta chain) was recovered during a study of shared clonotypes between healthy human individuals. The study, taken as a whole, reports: Relative to clonotypes present in all four donors, those not shared had lower generation probabilities.

Terminally differentiated effector memory CD45RA+ cells were excluded from the naive CD8 cells, which were CD45RO-negative and positively selected for CCR7. Comment on this clone: Antigen unknown.

V lost 1 base to trimming and J lost 10 bases, with 16 bases between them. Germline V gives CDR1 SGHNT, CDR2 YENEEA. The CDR3 sequence is 15 residues long. Libraries were prepared by immunoSEQ multiplex PCR; TCRdb keeps only in-frame clonotypes and omits some of them. The sample lists 2 million or so clones, less than 95% seen once, with 0.9% to 1.3% in the top ten. The source material was naive CD8+ T cells sorted from blood. J is TRBJ2-2 and V is TRBV11-3; TRBD2 is a possible D gene (6 bases). This sequence originates from a man aged 18-30 years in good health. The CDR3, as DNA: TGTGCCAGCAGCTTAGGCGGGACCCTAGTCGAGGAGCTGTTTTTT. Protein: CASSLGGTLVEELFF.